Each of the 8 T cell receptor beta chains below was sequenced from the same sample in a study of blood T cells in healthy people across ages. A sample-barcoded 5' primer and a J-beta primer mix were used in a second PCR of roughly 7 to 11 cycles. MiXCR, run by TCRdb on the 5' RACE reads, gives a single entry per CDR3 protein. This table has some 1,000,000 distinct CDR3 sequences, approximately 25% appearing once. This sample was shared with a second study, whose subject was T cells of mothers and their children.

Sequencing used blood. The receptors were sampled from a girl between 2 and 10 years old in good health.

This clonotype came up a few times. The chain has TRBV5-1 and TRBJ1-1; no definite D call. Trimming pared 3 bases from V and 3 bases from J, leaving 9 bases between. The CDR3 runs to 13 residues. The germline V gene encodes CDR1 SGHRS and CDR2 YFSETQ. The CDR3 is CASSSNGDTEAFF. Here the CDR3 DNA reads TGCGCCAGCAGCTCGAACGGAGACACTGAAGCTTTCTTT.

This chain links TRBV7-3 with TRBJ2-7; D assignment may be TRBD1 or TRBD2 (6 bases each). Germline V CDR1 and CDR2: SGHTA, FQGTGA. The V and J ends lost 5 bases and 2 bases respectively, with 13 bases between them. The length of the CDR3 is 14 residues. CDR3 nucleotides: TGTGCCAGCAGCGTACAGGGAGGAGCCTACGAGCAGTACTTC. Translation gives CASSVQGGAYEQYF.

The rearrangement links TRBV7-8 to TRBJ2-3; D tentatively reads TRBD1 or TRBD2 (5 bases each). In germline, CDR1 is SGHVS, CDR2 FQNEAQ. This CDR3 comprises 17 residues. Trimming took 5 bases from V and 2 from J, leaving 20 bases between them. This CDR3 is CASSPRVWGGPTDTQYF. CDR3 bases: TGTGCCAGCAGCCCCCGGGTCTGGGGCGGGCCCACAGATACGCAGTATTTT.

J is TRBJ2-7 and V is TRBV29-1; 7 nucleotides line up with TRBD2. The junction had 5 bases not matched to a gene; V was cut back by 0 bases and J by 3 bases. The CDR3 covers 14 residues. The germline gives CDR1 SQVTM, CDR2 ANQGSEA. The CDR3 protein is CSVEDGGVNYEQYF. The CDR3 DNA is TGCAGCGTTGAAGATGGGGGGGTTAACTACGAGCAGTACTTC.

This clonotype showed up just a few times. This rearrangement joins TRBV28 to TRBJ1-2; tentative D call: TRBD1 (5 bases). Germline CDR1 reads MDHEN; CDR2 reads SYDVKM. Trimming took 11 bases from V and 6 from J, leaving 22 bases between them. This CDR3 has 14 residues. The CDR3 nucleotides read TGTGCCTCCTACGAGACAGCCAATGGGGATGGCTACACCTTC. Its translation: CASYETANGDGYTF.

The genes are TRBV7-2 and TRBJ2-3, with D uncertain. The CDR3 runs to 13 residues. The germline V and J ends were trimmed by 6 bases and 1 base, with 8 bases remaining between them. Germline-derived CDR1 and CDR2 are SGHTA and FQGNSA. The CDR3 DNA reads TGTGCCAGCAGGGGTTTAGGCACAGATACGCAGTATTTT. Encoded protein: CASRGLGTDTQYF.

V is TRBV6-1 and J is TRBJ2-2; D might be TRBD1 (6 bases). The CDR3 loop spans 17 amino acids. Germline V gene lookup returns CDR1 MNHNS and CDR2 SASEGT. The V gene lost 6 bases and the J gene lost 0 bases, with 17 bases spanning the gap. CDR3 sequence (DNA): TGTGCCAGCAGACGTACCCCGAGACAGGCGAACACCGGGGAGCTGTTTTTT. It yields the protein CASRRTPRQANTGELFF.

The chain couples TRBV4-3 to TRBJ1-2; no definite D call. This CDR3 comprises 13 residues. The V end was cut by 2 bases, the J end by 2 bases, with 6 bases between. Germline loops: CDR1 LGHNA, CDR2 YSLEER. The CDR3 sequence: CASSQWENYGYTF. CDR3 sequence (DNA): TGCGCCAGCAGCCAATGGGAAAACTATGGCTACACCTTC.